One and the same sample provided the 19 T cell receptor beta chains below, sequenced in a study of blood T cell repertoires in COVID-19. Produced via immunoSEQ multiplex PCR; TCRdb's table is partial and in-frame only. Of about 480,000 clones listed, 88% are singletons. Sequenced material: PBMCs or T cells enriched from blood (not recorded which). These receptors were obtained from a woman between 40 and 55 years old who had recovered from COVID-19.

V is TRBV7-2 and J is TRBJ1-6, with a weak D call TRBD1 (6 bases). V was clipped by 7 bases and J by 3 bases, with 16 bases between them. The CDR3 has 16 residues. Germline values: CDR1 SGHTA, CDR2 FQGNSA. CDR3 loop: CASTKNRDRYNSPLHF. The CDR3, as DNA: TGTGCCAGCACCAAAAACAGGGATCGCTATAATTCACCCCTCCACTTT.

The chain combines TRBV5-4 with TRBJ1-2; D gene uncertain. In germline, CDR1 is SGHNT, CDR2 YYREEE (reference sequence). With 0 bases removed from V and 0 bases from J, the gap between germline ends came to 6 bases. The CDR3 sequence is 14 residues long. The CDR3 is CASSLAGANYGYTF. The CDR3 DNA follows: TGTGCCAGCAGCTTGGCAGGTGCTAACTATGGCTACACCTTC. The whole variable domain, filled in from reference TRBV5-4 and TRBJ1-2, reads ETGVTQSPTHLIKTRGQQVTLRCSSQSGHNTVSWYQQALGQGPQFIFQYYREEENGRGNFPPRFSGLQFPNYSSELNVNALELDDSALYLCASSLAGANYGYTFGSGTRLTVV.

This clone was seen only once. The rearrangement links TRBV6-5 to TRBJ1-1; D ambiguous. The CDR3 consists of 14 residues. Germline V lookup: CDR1 MNHEY, CDR2 SVGAGI. Trimming removed 7 bases from V and 5 bases from J, with 17 bases in between. The CDR3 DNA reads TGTGCCAGCACCGCTCGATTCCGGGAGACTGAAGCTTTCTTT. This encodes CASTARFRETEAFF.

This clone was seen a handful of times. The chain couples TRBV4-2 to TRBJ1-3, with D unclear. CDR3 length equals 15 residues. Between the trimmed V and J ends, which lost 1 base and 15 bases, there was a span of 22 bases. Germline assignment: CDR1 LGHNA and CDR2 YNFKEQ. The CDR3 loop is CASSQASAGISARYF. The DNA of the CDR3 is TGTGCCAGCAGCCAAGCTTCGGCGGGAATTTCCGCCCGATATTTT.

The rearrangement joins TRBV6-5 to TRBJ2-5; no clear D. Per germline, CDR1 MNHEY and CDR2 SVGAGI. The CDR3 has 14 residues. V was clipped by 5 bases and J by 3 bases, with 13 bases between them. The CDR3 loop reads CASSSGDGEETQYF. CDR3 coding DNA: TGTGCCAGCAGTAGTGGAGACGGCGAAGAGACCCAGTACTTC.

The V and J genes are TRBV24-1 and TRBJ1-5; D not certain. Germline values: CDR1 KGHDR, CDR2 SFDVKD. Trimming left V 3 bases short and J 7 bases short, with 12 bases between. The CDR3 runs to 14 residues. The CDR3 region is CATSDRRVRQPQHF. The CDR3 nucleotides are TGTGCCACCAGTGATAGGAGGGTTAGGCAGCCCCAGCATTTT.

The V and J genes are TRBV5-6 and TRBJ2-1; TRBD2 matches 11 bases. CDR3 length equals 18 residues. The V segment lost 1 base and the J segment 0 bases; nucleotides outside the gene matches: 6. The V gene's germline CDR1 is SGHDT and CDR2 YYEEEE. The DNA of the CDR3 is TGTGCCAGCAGCTTGTGGGGTAGCGGGAGGGGCTCCTACAATGAGCAGTTCTTC. Its protein product is CASSLWGSGRGSYNEQFF.

This clone was observed a few times. The chain is built from TRBV15 and TRBJ1-1; D may be TRBD1 (5 bases). V lost 1 base and J lost 0, with 9 bases in between. This CDR3 comprises 15 residues. Germline V CDR1 and CDR2: LNHNV, YYDKDF (reference sequence). The CDR3 nucleotides are TGTGCCACCAGCAGAGTGGCAGGGATGAACACTGAAGCTTTCTTT. Amino acid sequence: CATSRVAGMNTEAFF.

The rearrangement links TRBV13 to TRBJ2-1, with 11 positions matching TRBD2. After removal of 5 bases from V and 7 bases from J, the junction contained 4 bases not matched to a gene. Germline loops: CDR1 PRHDT, CDR2 FYEKMQ (reference sequence). The CDR3 extends over 14 amino acids. The CDR3 sequence: CASSRLAGLNEQFF. In DNA form, the CDR3 reads TGTGCCAGCAGCCGACTAGCGGGACTAAATGAGCAGTTCTTC.

This clone was observed once. J is TRBJ2-3 and V is TRBV24-1; D is perhaps TRBD2 (5 bases). This CDR3 region has 18 residues. With 3 bases removed from V and 2 bases from J, the gap between germline ends came to 20 bases. CDR1 and CDR2 (germline): KGHDR, SFDVKD. CDR3 residues: CATSDKTVSGRDTDTQYF. CDR3 bases: TGTGCCACCAGTGATAAGACGGTTTCTGGGAGAGACACAGATACGCAGTATTTT.

The rearrangement joins TRBV9 to TRBJ2-1, with D possibly TRBD2 on 6 matching bases. Germline-derived CDR1 and CDR2 are SGDLS and YYNGEE. V was cut by 0 bases and J by 13 bases, with 14 bases left in between. CDR3 length: 13 residues. CDR3 in amino acids: CASSVVHGRDQFF. CDR3 in DNA: TGTGCCAGCAGCGTAGTTCACGGGCGGGATCAGTTCTTC.

This clone was recorded a few times. Different DNA sequences within this sample yield the same CDR3. The chain combines TRBV19 with TRBJ1-1, with D perhaps matching TRBD1 (6 bases). In germline, CDR1 is LNHDA, CDR2 SQIVND (reference sequence). The V end was cut by 6 bases, the J end by 1 base, with 9 bases between. The length of the CDR3 is 13 residues. The DNA for the CDR3 is TGTGCCAGTAGGACAGGACCGAACACTGAAGCTTTCTTT. It is translated as CASRTGPNTEAFF.

The genes are TRBV7-2 and TRBJ2-7; D unresolved. The V gene lost 5 bases and the J gene lost 4 bases, with 15 bases spanning the gap. Germline V gene sequence: CDR1 SGHTA, CDR2 FQGNSA. The CDR3 spans 14 residues. The CDR3 here is CASSQSLNIYEQYF. For the CDR3, the DNA is TGTGCCAGCAGCCAGTCCCTGAACATTTACGAGCAGTACTTC.

J is TRBJ2-3 and V is TRBV29-1; 8 bases match TRBD1. The V gene's germline CDR1 is SQVTM and CDR2 ANQGSEA. The CDR3 contains 14 residues. V dropped 4 bases and J dropped 6; count of bases not matched to a gene: 9. CDR3 loop: CSVGARGPSDTQYF. The CDR3 coding sequence is TGCAGCGTTGGGGCCAGGGGGCCCTCCGATACGCAGTATTTT.

This rearrangement joins TRBV27 to TRBJ2-7; 9 bases agree with TRBD2. This CDR3 contains 18 residues. V was pared by 0 bases and J by 4 bases, with 13 bases of the junction left unmatched. Germline V CDR1 and CDR2: MNHEY, SMNVEV (reference sequence). The CDR3 region has the DNA TGTGCCAGCAGTTTATCAGGGTCTCACGCGGGAGGGATTTACGAGCAGTACTTC. Translated: CASSLSGSHAGGIYEQYF.

This chain links TRBV4-2 with TRBJ2-1; 7 bases are a match to TRBD2. V trimming: 1 base; J trimming: 7 bases; junction bases outside the gene matches: 7. Germline V gene sequence: CDR1 LGHNA, CDR2 YNFKEQ. This CDR3 has 15 residues. The CDR3 region is CASSQVGEGLNEQFF. The CDR3, as DNA: TGTGCCAGCAGCCAAGTAGGGGAGGGCCTTAATGAGCAGTTCTTC.

The V gene is TRBV11-3, the J gene TRBJ2-1, with TRBD1 matching over 7 bases. The CDR3 is 16 amino acids. Germline CDR1 SGHNT, CDR2 YENEEA. V lost 2 bases, J lost 5 bases, and 9 bases stayed unmatched. Here the CDR3 reads CASSLNRGIRDNEQFF. The CDR3 DNA reads TGTGCCAGCAGCTTAAACAGGGGCATAAGAGACAATGAGCAGTTCTTC.

The chain couples TRBV11-2 to TRBJ1-4, with D possibly matching TRBD1 (5 bases). CDR1 is SGHAT and CDR2 is FQNNGV in the germline V gene. V was pared by 6 bases and J by 8 bases, with 22 bases between. This CDR3 region has 16 residues. The CDR3: CASSFAGGTATEKLFF. As DNA, the CDR3 is TGTGCCAGCAGTTTCGCCGGCGGGACGGCCACCGAAAAACTGTTTTTT. The whole variable domain, filled in from reference TRBV11-2 and TRBJ1-4, reads EAGVAQSPRYKIIEKRQSVAFWCNPISGHATLYWYQQILGQGPKLLIQFQNNGVVDDSQLPKDRFSAERLKGVDSTLKIQPAKLEDSAVYLCASSFAGGTATEKLFFGSGTQLSVL.

The chain combines TRBV11-3 with TRBJ1-3; D might be TRBD1 (5 bases). Germline V gene data show CDR1 as SGHNT and CDR2 as YENEEA. Deletions cut 0 bases from V and 4 bases from J, with 13 bases between. The length of the CDR3 is 16 residues. Here the CDR3 DNA reads TGTGCCAGCAGCTTAGAGTTGCCAGGGTTCGGAAACACCATATATTTT. Its protein product is CASSLELPGFGNTIYF.